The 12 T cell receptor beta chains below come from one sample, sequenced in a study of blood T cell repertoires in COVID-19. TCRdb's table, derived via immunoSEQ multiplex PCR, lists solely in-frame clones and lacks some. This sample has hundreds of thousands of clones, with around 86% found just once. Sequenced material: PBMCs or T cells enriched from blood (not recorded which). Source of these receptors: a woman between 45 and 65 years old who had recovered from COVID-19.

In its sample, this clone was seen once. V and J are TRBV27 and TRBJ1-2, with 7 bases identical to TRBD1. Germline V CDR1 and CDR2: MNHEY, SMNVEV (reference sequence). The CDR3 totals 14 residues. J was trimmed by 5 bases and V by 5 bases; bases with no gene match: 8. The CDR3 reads CASSPDSRGYGYTF. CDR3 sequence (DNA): TGTGCCAGCAGTCCTGATTCCAGGGGGTATGGCTACACCTTC.

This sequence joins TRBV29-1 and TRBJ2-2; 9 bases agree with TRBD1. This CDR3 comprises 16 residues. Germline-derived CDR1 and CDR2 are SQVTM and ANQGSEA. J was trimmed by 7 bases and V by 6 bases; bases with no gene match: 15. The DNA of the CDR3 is TGCAGCGTCGCTAAACCCGGGACAGGGAACGTCGGGGAGCTGTTTTTT. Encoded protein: CSVAKPGTGNVGELFF.

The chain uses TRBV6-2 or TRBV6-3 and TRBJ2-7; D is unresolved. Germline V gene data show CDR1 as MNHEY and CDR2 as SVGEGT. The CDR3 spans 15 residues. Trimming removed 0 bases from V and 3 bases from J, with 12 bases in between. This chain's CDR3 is CASSYSNSLFYEQYF. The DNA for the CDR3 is TGTGCCAGCAGTTACTCGAATTCTCTATTCTACGAGCAGTACTTC.

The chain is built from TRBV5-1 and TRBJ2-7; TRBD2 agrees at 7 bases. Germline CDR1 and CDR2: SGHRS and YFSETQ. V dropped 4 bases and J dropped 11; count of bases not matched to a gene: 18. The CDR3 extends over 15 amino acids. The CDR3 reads CASSPGSSGSPLEYF. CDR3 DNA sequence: TGCGCCAGCAGCCCCGGATCTAGCGGTAGCCCGTTGGAGTACTTC.

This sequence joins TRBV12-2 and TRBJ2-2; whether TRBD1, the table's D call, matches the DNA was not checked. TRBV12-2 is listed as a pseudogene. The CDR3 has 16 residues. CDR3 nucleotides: TGTGCAAGTCGCCTAGGGGGGGACAGTTTAGGCGGGGAGCTGTTTTTT. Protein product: CASRLGGDSLGGELFF.

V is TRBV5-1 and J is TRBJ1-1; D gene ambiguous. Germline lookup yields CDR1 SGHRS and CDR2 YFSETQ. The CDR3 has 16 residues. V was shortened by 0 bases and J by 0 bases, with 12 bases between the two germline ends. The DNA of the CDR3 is TGCGCCAGCAGCTTGGGTCAGGTGATTATGAACACTGAAGCTTTCTTT. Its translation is CASSLGQVIMNTEAFF. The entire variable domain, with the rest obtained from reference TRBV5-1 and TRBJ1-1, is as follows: KAGVTQTPRYLIKTRGQQVTLSCSPISGHRSVSWYQQTPGQGLQFLFEYFSETQRNKGNFPGRFSGRQFSNSRSEMNVSTLELGDSALYLCASSLGQVIMNTEAFFGQGTRLTVV.

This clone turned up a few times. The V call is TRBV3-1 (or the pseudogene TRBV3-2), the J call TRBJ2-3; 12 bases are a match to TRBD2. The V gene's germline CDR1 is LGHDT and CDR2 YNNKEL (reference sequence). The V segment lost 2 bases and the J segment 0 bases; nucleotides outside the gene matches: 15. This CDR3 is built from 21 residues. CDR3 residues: CASSQKSIRTSGKLSTDTQYF. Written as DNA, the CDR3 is TGTGCCAGCAGCCAAAAATCTATTCGGACTAGCGGGAAGTTGAGCACAGATACGCAGTATTTT.

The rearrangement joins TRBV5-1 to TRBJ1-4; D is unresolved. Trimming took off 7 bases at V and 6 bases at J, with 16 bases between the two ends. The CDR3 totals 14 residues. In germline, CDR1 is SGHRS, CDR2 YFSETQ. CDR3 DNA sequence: TGCGCCAGCGGTTCCGGGTCGGTATATGAAAAACTGTTTTTT. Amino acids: CASGSGSVYEKLFF.

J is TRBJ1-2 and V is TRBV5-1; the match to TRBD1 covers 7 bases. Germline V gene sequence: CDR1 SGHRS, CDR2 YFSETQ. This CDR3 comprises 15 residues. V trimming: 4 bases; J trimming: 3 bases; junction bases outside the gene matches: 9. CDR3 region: CASSPGGPSHYGYTF. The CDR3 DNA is TGCGCCAGCAGCCCAGGGGGGCCTTCGCACTATGGCTACACCTTC.

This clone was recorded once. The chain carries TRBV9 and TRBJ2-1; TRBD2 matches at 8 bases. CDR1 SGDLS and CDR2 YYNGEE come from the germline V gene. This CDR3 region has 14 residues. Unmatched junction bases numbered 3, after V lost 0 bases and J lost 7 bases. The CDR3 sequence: CASSVAGGINEQFF. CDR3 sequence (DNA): TGTGCCAGCAGCGTAGCGGGGGGGATTAATGAGCAGTTCTTC.

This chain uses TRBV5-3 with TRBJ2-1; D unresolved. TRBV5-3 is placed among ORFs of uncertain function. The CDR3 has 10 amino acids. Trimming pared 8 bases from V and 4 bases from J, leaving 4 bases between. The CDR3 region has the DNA TGTGCCAGCCCGTACAATGAGCAGTTCTTC. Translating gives CASPYNEQFF.

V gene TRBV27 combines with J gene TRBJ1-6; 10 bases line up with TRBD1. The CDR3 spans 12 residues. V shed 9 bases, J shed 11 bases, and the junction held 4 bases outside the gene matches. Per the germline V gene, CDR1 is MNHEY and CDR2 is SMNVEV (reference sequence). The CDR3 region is CASGTGVTPLHF. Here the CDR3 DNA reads TGTGCCAGTGGGACAGGGGTTACACCCCTCCACTTT.